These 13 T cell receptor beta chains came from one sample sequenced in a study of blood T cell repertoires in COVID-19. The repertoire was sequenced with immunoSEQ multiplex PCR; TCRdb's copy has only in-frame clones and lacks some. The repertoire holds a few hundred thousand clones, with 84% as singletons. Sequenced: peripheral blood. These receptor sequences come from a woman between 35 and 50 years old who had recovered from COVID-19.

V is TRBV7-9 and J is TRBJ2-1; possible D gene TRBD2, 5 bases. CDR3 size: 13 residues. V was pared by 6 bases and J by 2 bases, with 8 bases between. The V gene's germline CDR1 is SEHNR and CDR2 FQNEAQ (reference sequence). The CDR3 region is CASRSGTYNEQFF. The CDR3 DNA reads TGTGCCAGCAGGAGCGGAACCTACAATGAGCAGTTCTTC.

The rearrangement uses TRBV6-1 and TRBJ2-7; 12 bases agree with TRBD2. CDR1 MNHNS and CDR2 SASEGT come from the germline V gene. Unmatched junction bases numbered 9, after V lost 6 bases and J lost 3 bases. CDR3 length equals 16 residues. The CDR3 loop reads CASRELAGGSNYEQYF. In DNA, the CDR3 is TGTGCCAGCAGGGAACTAGCGGGGGGATCCAACTACGAGCAGTACTTC.

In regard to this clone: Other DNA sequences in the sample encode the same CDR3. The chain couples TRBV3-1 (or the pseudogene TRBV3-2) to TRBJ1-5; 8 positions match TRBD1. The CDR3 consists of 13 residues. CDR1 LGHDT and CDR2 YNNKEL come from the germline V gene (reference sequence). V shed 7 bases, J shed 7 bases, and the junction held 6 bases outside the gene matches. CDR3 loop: CASTSGGGQPQHF. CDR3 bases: TGTGCCAGCACTTCAGGGGGCGGGCAGCCCCAGCATTTT.

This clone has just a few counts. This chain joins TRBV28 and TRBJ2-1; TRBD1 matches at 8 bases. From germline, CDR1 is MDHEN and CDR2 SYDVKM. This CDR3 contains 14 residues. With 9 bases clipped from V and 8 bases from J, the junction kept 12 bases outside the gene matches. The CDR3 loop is CASSRAGGAYEQFF. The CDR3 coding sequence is TGTGCCAGTAGTCGGGCAGGGGGCGCTTATGAGCAGTTCTTC. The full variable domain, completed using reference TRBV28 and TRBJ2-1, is DVKVTQSSRYLVKRTGEKVFLECVQDMDHENMFWYRQDPGLGLRLIYFSYDVKMKEKGDIPEGYSVSREKKERFSLILESASTNQTSMYLCASSRAGGAYEQFFGPGTRLTVL.

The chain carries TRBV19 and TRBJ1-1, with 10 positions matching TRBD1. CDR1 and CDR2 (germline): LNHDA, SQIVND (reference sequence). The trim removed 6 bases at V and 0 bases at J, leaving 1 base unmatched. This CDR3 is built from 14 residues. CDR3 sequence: CASRDRGMNTEAFF. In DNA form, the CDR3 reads TGTGCCAGTAGGGACAGGGGGATGAACACTGAAGCTTTCTTT.

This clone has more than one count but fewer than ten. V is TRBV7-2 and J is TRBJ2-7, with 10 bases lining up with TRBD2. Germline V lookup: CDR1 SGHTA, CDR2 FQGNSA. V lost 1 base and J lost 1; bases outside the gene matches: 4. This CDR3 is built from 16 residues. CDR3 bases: TGTGCCAGCAGCTTAGTCCTTAGCGGGGGGTCCTACGAGCAGTACTTC. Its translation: CASSLVLSGGSYEQYF.

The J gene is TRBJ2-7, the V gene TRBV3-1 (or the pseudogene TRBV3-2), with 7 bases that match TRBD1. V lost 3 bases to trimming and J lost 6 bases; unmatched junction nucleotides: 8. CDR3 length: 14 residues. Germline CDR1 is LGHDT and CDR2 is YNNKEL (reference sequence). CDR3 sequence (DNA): TGTGCCAGCAGCCATAACAGGGGCTCGGGCGAGCAGTACTTC. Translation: CASSHNRGSGEQYF.

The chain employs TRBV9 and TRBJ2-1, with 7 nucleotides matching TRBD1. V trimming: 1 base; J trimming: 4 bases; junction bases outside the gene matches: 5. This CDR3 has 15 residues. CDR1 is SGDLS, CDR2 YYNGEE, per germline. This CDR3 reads CASSVIGQVYNEQFF. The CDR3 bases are TGTGCCAGCAGCGTAATAGGACAGGTATACAATGAGCAGTTCTTC.

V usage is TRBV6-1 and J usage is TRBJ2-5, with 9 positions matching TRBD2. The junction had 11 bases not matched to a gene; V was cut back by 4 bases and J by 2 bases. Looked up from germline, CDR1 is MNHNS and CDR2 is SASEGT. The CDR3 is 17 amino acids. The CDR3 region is CASSVHHLAGNQETQYF. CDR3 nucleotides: TGTGCCAGCAGTGTCCACCACCTAGCGGGGAATCAAGAGACCCAGTACTTC.

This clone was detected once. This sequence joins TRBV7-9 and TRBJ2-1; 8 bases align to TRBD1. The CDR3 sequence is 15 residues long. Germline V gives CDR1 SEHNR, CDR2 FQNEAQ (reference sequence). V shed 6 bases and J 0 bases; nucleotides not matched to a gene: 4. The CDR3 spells CASSPGQGSYNEQFF. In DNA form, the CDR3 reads TGTGCCAGCAGTCCAGGACAGGGCTCCTACAATGAGCAGTTCTTC.

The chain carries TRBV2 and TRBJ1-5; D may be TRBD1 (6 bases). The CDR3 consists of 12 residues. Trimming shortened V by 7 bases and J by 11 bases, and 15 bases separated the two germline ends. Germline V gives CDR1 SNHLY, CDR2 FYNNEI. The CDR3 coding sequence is TGTGCCAGCACAGGGGCTGAAGGGACCCAGCATTTT. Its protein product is CASTGAEGTQHF.

The CDR3 nucleotides read TGTGCCAGCAGCCGTGGGGACAGAAAAGAGACCCAGTACTTC. Its protein is CASSRGDRKETQYF. The chain employs TRBV7-2 and TRBJ2-5, with 7 bases lining up with TRBD1. V shed 5 bases, J shed 3 bases, and the junction held 6 bases outside the gene matches. The germline V gene encodes CDR1 SGHTA and CDR2 FQGNSA. The CDR3 consists of 14 residues.

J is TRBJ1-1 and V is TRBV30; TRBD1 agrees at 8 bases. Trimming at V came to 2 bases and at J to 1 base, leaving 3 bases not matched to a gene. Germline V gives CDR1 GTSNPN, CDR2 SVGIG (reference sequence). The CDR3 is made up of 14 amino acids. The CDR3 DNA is TGTGCCTGGAGTACCGGGACAGGGAACACTGAAGCTTTCTTT. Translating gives CAWSTGTGNTEAFF.